The 9 T cell receptor beta chains reported below all come from one sample, sequenced in a study of blood T cell repertoires in COVID-19. Measured with immunoSEQ multiplex PCR; TCRdb has only the in-frame clones, and not every one. The table includes 70,000 to 90,000 clones, around nine tenths detected once. The material sequenced was PBMCs or T cells enriched from blood (not recorded which). The receptor set was obtained from a woman aged 45 to 65 with acute COVID-19.

This chain connects TRBV28 to TRBJ2-3; 8 nucleotides match TRBD1. The ends lost 9 bases at V and 2 bases at J; junction bases unmatched: 7. The CDR3 runs to 14 residues. Germline-derived CDR1 and CDR2 are MDHEN and SYDVKM. Here the CDR3 DNA reads TGTGCCAGTTGGACAGGGCTCTACACAGATACGCAGTATTTT. The encoded protein is CASWTGLYTDTQYF.

The chain recombines TRBV15 with TRBJ2-5; 11 bases are shared with TRBD2. CDR1 is LNHNV, CDR2 YYDKDF, per germline (reference sequence). The length of the CDR3 is 14 residues. Germline trimming cut 5 bases from V and 4 bases from J; bases unmatched to any gene: 3. This CDR3 is CATSSGLAGETQYF. Written as DNA, the CDR3 is TGTGCCACCAGCTCCGGACTAGCGGGAGAGACCCAGTACTTC.

The rearrangement links TRBV5-5 to TRBJ2-7, with D unclear. CDR3 length equals 15 residues. Germline values: CDR1 SGHKS, CDR2 YYEKEE (reference sequence). V was shortened by 4 bases and J by 5 bases, with 19 bases between the two germline ends. The DNA of the CDR3 is TGTGCCAGCAGCAAAGGCGGAACCCTTCTGGACGAGCAGTACTTC. It translates to CASSKGGTLLDEQYF.

The V call is TRBV19, the J call TRBJ2-7; D not resolved. Germline CDR1 and CDR2: LNHDA and SQIVND (reference sequence). The CDR3 runs 12 residues. V was cut by 5 bases and J by 2 bases, with 7 bases left in between. The CDR3 DNA follows: TGTGCCAGTAGTCTTAGTCCCTACGAGCAGTACTTC. It is translated as CASSLSPYEQYF.

V usage is TRBV9 and J usage is TRBJ1-4; 8 bases are shared with TRBD1. Germline V lookup: CDR1 SGDLS, CDR2 YYNGEE. CDR3 length: 16 amino acids. After removal of 3 bases from V and 4 bases from J, the junction contained 8 bases not matched to a gene. CDR3 sequence (DNA): TGTGCCAGCAGCGGTGGGACAGGCTCCTATAATGAAAAACTGTTTTTT. This encodes CASSGGTGSYNEKLFF.

The rearrangement uses TRBV29-1 and TRBJ1-1; D is uncertain. The CDR3 runs 12 residues. Germline values: CDR1 SQVTM, CDR2 ANQGSEA. The ends were cut back, 4 bases at V and 4 bases at J, with 10 bases in the middle. The CDR3 DNA sequence: TGCAGCGTTGTAACCAGGCGCACTGAAGCTTTCTTT. Translated: CSVVTRRTEAFF.

The chain uses TRBV7-2 and TRBJ1-3; TRBD1 aligns across 9 bases. The V and J ends lost 6 bases and 2 bases, in that order; junction bases with no gene match: 2. CDR3 length equals 14 residues. Germline values: CDR1 SGHTA, CDR2 FQGNSA. For the CDR3, the DNA is TGTGCCAGCAGACGGACAGGGGCTGGAAACACCATATATTTT. The encoded protein is CASRRTGAGNTIYF.

The rearrangement links TRBV4-1 to TRBJ2-2; 7 bases line up with TRBD1. The CDR3 spans 16 residues. The germline V gene encodes CDR1 MGHRA and CDR2 YSYEKL. J gave up 0 bases and V 0 bases, and 1 base lay outside the gene matches. The CDR3 loop reads CASSQETGTNTGELFF. DNA of the CDR3: TGCGCCAGCAGCCAAGAGACAGGGACGAACACCGGGGAGCTGTTTTTT.

This clone is categorized as medium-sized. This chain joins TRBV27 and TRBJ2-7, with TRBD2 matching over 11 bases. V lost 7 bases, J lost 5 bases, and 7 bases stayed unmatched. Germline CDR1 is MNHEY and CDR2 is SMNVEV (reference sequence). The CDR3 loop spans 14 amino acids. This chain's CDR3 is CASMYTSGSNEQYF. CDR3 coding DNA: TGTGCCAGCATGTATACTAGCGGGAGTAACGAGCAGTACTTC.